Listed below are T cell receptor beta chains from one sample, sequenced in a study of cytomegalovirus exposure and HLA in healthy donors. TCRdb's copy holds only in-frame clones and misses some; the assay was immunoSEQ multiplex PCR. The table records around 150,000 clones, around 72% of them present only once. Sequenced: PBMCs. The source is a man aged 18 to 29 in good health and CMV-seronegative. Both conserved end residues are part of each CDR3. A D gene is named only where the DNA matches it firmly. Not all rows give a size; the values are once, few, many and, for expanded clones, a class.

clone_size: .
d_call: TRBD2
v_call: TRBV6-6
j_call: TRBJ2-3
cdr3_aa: CASTLRGVSTDTQYF

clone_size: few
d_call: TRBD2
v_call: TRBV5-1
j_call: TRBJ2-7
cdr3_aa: CASSAGGLAGAGQYF

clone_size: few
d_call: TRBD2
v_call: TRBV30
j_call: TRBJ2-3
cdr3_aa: CAWSEASGRWYTQYF

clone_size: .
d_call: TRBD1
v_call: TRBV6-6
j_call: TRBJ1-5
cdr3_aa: CASSDGTGYDQPQHF

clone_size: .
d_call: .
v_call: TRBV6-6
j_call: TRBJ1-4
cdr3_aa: CASSYTTGEKLFF

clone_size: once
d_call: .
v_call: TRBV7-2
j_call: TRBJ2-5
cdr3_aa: CASSPGIWETQYF

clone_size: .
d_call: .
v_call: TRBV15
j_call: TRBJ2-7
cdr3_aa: CATSREGTLSYEQYF

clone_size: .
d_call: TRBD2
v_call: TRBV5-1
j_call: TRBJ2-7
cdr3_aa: CASSLVSGGGYEQYF

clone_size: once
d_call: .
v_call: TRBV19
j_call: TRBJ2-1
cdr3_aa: CASKVRPTDYNEQFF

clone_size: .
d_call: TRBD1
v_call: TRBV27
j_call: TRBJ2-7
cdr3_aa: CASSLGTGFYEQYF

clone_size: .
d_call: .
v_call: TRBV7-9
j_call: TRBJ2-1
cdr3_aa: CSSSPLVAYNEQFF

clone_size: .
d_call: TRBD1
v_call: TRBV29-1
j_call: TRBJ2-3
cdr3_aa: CSVEDIDRATDTQYF

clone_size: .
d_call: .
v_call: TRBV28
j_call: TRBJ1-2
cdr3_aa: CASSSGKGYGYTF

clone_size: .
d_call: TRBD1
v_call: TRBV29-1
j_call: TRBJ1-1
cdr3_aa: CSVVTGGAFF

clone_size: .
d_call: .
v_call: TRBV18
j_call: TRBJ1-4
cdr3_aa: CASSPTALEGRFF

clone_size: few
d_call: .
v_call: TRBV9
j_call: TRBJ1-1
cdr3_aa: CASSPRGGAAEAFF

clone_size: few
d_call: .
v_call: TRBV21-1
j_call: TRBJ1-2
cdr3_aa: CASSQQTGSGYTF

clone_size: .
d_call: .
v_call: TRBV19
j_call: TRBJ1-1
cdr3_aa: CASSQPRRDTEAFF

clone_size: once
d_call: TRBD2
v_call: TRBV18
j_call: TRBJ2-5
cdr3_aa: CASSPGLAPQETQYF

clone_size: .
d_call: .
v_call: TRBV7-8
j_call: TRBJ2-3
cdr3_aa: CASSPPGAGRADTQYF

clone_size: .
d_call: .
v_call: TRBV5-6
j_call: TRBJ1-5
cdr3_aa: CASSLRRRQPQHF

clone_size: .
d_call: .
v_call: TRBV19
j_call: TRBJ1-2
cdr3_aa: CASSIRREYGYTF

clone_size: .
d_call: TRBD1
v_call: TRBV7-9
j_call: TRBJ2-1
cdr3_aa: CASSSWTGWNNEQFF

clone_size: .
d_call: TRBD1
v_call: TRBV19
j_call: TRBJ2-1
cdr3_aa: CASSRTGATLSYNEQFF

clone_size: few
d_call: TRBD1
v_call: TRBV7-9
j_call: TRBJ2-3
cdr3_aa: CASSPGGSTDTQYF

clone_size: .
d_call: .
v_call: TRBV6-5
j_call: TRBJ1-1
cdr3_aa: CASSEELGGAFF

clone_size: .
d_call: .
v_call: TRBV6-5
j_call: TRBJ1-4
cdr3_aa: CASSYGGGTDEKLFF

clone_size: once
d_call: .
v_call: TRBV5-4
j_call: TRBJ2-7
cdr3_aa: CASSLGGGTHYEQYF

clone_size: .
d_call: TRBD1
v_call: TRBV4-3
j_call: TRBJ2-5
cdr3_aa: CASSITGTGKETQYF

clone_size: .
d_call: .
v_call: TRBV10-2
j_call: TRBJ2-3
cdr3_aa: CASSESAGVGDTQYF

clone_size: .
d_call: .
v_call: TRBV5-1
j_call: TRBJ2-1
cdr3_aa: CASSLEDSGNEQFF

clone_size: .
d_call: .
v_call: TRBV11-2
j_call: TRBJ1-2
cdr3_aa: CASSANNVGFGYTF

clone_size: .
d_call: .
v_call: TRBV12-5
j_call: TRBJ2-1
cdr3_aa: CASGPSEGVLPYNEQFF

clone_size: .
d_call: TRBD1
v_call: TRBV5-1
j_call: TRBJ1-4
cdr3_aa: CASSFQGQGINEKLFF

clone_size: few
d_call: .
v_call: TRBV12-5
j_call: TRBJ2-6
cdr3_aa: CASGPGTGANVLTF

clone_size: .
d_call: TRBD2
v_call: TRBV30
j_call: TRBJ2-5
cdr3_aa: CAWGSGRKETQYF

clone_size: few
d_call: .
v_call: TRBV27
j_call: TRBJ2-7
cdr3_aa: CASSLIPPSESGYEQYF

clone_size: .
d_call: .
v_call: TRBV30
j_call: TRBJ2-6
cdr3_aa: CAWRGLGANVLTF

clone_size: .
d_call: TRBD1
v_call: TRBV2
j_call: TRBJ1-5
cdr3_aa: CASSADRTDQPQHF

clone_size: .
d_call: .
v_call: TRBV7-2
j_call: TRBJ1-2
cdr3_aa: CASSPREGGYGYTF

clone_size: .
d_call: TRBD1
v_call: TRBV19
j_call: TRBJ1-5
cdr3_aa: CASRGRGPVGQPQHF

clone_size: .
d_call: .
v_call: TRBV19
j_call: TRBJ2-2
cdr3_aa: CASSIITPGTGELFF

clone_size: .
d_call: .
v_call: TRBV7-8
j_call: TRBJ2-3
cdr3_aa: CASSWKRARGADTQYF

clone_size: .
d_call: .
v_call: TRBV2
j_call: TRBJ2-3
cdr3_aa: CASPSGGTQYF

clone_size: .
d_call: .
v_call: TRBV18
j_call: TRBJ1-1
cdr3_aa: CASSMDKNTEAFF